Listed here is a single T cell receptor beta chain. This record comes from a study of blood T cell repertoires in COVID-19. CDR3 length: 17 residues. From germline, CDR1 is SGHRS and CDR2 YFSETQ. With 3 bases clipped from V and 2 bases from J, the junction kept 5 bases outside the gene matches. Clones were read by immunoSEQ multiplex PCR, and TCRdb kept only the in-frame ones, dropping some. The sample carries about 220,000 clones, 70% to 85% recorded once. The sequence derives from a woman in her sixties or seventies who had recovered from COVID-19. Sequences were obtained from PBMCs or T cells enriched from blood (not recorded which). The chain has TRBV5-1 and TRBJ2-2; 12 nucleotides match TRBD2. The CDR3 is CASSSSLAGGNTGELFF. In DNA form, the CDR3 reads TGCGCCAGCAGCTCATCACTAGCGGGGGGAAACACCGGGGAGCTGTTTTTT. Using reference TRBV5-1 and TRBJ2-2 for the parts outside the CDR3, the full variable domain is KAGVTQTPRYLIKTRGQQVTLSCSPISGHRSVSWYQQTPGQGLQFLFEYFSETQRNKGNFPGRFSGRQFSNSRSEMNVSTLELGDSALYLCASSSSLAGGNTGELFFGEGSRLTVL.